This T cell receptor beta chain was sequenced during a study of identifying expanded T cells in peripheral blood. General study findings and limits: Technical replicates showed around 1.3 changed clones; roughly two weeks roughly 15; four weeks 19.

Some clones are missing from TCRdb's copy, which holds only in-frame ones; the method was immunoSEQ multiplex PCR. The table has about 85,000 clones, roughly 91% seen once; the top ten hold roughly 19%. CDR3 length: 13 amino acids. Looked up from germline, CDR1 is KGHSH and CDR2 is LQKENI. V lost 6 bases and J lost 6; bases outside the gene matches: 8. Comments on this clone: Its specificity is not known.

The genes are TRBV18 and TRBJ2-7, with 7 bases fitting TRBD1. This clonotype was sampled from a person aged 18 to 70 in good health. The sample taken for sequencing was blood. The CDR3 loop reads CASSRQGTSEQYF. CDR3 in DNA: TGTGCCAGCTCGCGACAGGGTACAAGCGAGCAGTACTTC.